This T cell receptor (beta chain) was sequenced in a study of blood T cell repertoires in COVID-19. In the study overall: Spain, Italy and the United States supplied samples that represented acute and convalescent COVID-19. The analysed material was cDNA or gDNA that came from T cells, B-cell-depleted T cells, or PBMCs.

In the study's own analysis: Counts of nucleated cells, estimated from reference gene primer amplification, were obtained. The protocol was immunoSEQ multiplex PCR, while the TCRdb copy is restricted to in-frame clones and leaves out a portion. V, J and clone size are taken as reported in that table, and D and trimming were inferred from the DNA itself. Of fewer than 500,000 clones detected, around nine tenths appear once; the ten largest clones hold 4.3%. Germline assignment: CDR1 LNHNV and CDR2 YYDKDF (reference sequence). The CDR3 sequence is 13 residues long. Deletions cut 0 bases from V and 10 bases from J, with 11 bases between.

The J gene is TRBJ2-3, the V gene TRBV15; weak D call: TRBD1 (6 bases). The sequenced sample consisted of peripheral blood. The TCR comes from a woman aged 25 to 39 with acute or convalescent COVID-19. CDR3 DNA: TGTGCCACCAGCAGAGACGGGTCAGGGGCGCAGTATTTT. Amino acids: CATSRDGSGAQYF.